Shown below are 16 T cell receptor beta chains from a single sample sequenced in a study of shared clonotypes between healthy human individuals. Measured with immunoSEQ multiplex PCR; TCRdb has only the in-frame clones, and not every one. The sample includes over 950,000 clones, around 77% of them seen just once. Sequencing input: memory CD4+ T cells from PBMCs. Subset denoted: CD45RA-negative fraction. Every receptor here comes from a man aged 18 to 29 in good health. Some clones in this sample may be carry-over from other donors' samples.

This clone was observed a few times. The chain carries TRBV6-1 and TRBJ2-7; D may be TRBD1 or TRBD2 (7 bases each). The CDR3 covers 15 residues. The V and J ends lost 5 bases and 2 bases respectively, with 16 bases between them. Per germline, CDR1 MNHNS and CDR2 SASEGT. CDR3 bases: TGTGCCAGCAGTAAGGCAGGGGGGGGACCCTACGAGCAGTACTTC. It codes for CASSKAGGGPYEQYF.

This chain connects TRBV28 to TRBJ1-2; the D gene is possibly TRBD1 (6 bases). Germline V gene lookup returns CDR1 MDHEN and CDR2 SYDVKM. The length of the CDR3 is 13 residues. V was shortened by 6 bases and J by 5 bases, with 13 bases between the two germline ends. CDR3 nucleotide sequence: TGTGCCAGCAGGCGGGACACGGGTTATGGCTACACCTTC. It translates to CASRRDTGYGYTF.

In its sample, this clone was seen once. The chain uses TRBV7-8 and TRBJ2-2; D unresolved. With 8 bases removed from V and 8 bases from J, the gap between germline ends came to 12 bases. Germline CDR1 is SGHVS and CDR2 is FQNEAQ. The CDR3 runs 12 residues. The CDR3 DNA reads TGTGCCAGCGGGGTTCTCATGGGGGAGCTGTTTTTT. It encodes CASGVLMGELFF.

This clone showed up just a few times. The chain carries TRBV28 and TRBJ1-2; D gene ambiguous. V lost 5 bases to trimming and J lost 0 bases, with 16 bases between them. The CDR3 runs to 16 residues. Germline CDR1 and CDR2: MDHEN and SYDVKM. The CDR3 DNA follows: TGTGCCAGCAGTCCCTCCATGAGCGGCGCTAACTATGGCTACACCTTC. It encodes CASSPSMSGANYGYTF.

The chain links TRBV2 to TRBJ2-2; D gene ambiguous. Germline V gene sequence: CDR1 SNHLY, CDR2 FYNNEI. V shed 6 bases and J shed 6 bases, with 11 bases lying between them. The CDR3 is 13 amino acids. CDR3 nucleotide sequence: TGTGCCAGCAGGGTCCGGGCCCCCGGGGAGCTGTTTTTT. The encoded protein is CASRVRAPGELFF.

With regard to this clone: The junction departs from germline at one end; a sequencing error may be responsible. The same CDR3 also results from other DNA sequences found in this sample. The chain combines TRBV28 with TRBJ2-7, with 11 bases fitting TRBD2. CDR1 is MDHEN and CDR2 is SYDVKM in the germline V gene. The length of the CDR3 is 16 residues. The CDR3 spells CASSSLAGGPIYEQYF. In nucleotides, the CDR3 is TGTGCTAGCAGTTCCTTAGCGGGAGGGCCTATTTACGAGCAGTACTTC.

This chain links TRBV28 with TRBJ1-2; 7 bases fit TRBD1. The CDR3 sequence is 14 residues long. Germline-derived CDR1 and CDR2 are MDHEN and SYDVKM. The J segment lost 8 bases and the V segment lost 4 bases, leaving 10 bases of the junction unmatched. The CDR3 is CASSSRDRVYGYTF. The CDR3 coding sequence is TGTGCCAGCAGTTCCCGAGACAGGGTCTACGGCTACACCTTC.

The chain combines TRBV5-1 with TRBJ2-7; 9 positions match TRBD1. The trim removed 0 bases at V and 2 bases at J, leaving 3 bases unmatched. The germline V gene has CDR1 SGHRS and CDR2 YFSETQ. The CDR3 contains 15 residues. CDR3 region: CASSLETGGTYEQYF. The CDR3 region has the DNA TGCGCCAGCAGCTTGGAGACAGGGGGTACCTACGAGCAGTACTTC.

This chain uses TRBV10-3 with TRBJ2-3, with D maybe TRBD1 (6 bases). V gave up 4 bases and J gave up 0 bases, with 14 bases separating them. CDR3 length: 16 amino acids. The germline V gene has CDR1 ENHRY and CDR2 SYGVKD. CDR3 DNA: TGTGCCATCAGTGCTTCTGACAGGTTTAGCACAGATACGCAGTATTTT. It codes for CAISASDRFSTDTQYF.

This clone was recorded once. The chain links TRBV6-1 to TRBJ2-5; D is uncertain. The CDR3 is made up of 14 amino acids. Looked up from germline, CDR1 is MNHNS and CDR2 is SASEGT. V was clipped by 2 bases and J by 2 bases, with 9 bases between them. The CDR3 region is CASSELVRQETQYF. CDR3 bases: TGTGCCAGCAGTGAACTGGTTAGACAAGAGACCCAGTACTTC.

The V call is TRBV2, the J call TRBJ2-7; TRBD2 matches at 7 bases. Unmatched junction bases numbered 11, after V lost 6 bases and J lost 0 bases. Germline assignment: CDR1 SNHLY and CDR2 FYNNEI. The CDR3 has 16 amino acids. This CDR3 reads CASSAKRDPSSYEQYF. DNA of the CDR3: TGTGCCAGCAGCGCAAAGCGGGACCCCAGCTCCTACGAGCAGTACTTC.

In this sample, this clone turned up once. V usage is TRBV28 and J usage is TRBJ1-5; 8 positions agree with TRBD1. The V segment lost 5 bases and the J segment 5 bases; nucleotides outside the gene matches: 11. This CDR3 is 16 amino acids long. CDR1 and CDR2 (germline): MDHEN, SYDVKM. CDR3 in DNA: TGTGCCAGCAGTCCATTCGGACAGGGCGGTGATCAGCCCCAGCATTTT. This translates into CASSPFGQGGDQPQHF.

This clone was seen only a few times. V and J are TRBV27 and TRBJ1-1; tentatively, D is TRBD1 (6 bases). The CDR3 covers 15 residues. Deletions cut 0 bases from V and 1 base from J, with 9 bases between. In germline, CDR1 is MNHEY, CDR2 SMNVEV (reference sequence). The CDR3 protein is CASSLSQGRNTEAFF. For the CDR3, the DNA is TGTGCCAGCAGTTTATCGCAGGGGAGGAACACTGAAGCTTTCTTT.

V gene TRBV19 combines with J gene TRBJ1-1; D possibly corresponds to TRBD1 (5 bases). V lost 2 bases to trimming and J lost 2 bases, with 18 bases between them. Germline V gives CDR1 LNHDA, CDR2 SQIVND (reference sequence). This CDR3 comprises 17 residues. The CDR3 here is CASSIFSGLGVNTEAFF. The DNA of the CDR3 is TGTGCCAGTAGTATATTCAGTGGTCTGGGGGTTAACACTGAAGCTTTCTTT.

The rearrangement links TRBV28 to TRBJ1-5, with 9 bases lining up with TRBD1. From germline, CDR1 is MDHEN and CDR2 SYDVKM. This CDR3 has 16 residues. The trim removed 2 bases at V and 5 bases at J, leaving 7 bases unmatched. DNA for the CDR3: TGTGCCAGCAGTTTAGGCCCGGGACAGGGAGATCAGCCCCAGCATTTT. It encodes CASSLGPGQGDQPQHF.

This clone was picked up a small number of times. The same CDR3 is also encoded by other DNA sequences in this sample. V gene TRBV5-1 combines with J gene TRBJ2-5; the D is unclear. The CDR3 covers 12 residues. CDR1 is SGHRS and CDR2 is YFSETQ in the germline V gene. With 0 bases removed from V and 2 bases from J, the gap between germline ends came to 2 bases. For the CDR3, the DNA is TGCGCCAGCAGCTTGGGACAAGAGACCCAGTACTTC. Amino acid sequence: CASSLGQETQYF. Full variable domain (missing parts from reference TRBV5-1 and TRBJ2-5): KAGVTQTPRYLIKTRGQQVTLSCSPISGHRSVSWYQQTPGQGLQFLFEYFSETQRNKGNFPGRFSGRQFSNSRSEMNVSTLELGDSALYLCASSLGQETQYFGPGTRLLVL.